These T cell receptor beta chains were read from a single sample in a study of OX40 agonist ivuxolimab in advanced cancers. The repertoire was sequenced with immunoSEQ multiplex PCR; TCRdb's copy has only in-frame clones and lacks some. The sample carries about 33,000 clones, about four fifths recorded once. The specimen was CD4+ or CD8+ T cells sorted from blood, collected in a trial of the OX40 agonist ivuxolimab. The receptors here all came from an adult with an advanced solid tumor such as melanoma, head and neck, liver or kidney cancer. Each CDR3 is given with its conserved first and last residue. The order of the fields is J gene, V gene, D gene, clone size, CDR3 DNA, CDR3 protein. D genes are given only for firm matches. Clone size is not always given. Where it is, it says once, few, many or a class for expanded clones.

j_gene: TRBJ2-7
v_gene: TRBV10-3
d_gene: NA
abundance: NA
CDR3nt: TGTGCCATCAGTGAGTTAGGTCCGAACTCCTACGAGCAGTACTTC
CDR3aa: CAISELGPNSYEQYF

j_gene: TRBJ2-3
v_gene: TRBV10-1
d_gene: NA
abundance: NA
CDR3nt: TGCGCCAGCAGTGGGCCCCTTAGCAGAACTATCACAGATACGCAGTATTTT
CDR3aa: CASSGPLSRTITDTQYF

j_gene: TRBJ2-2
v_gene: TRBV2
d_gene: NA
abundance: NA
CDR3nt: TGTGCCAGGAGGGACGGATTAAACACCGGGGAGCTGTTTTTT
CDR3aa: CARRDGLNTGELFF

j_gene: TRBJ2-1
v_gene: TRBV10-1
d_gene: TRBD2
abundance: NA
CDR3nt: TGCGCCAGCAGTGAAGGGAGGGCCCCCTACAATGAGCAGTTCTTC
CDR3aa: CASSEGRAPYNEQFF

j_gene: TRBJ2-4
v_gene: TRBV9
d_gene: NA
abundance: few
CDR3nt: TGTGCCAGCAGCGTAGCTTATCGGGGAGGCATTCAGTACTTC
CDR3aa: CASSVAYRGGIQYF

j_gene: TRBJ1-5
v_gene: TRBV10-2
d_gene: TRBD1
abundance: NA
CDR3nt: TGCGCCAGCAGTCTGGACAGGGGCAATCAGCCCCAGCATTTT
CDR3aa: CASSLDRGNQPQHF

j_gene: TRBJ2-2
v_gene: TRBV28
d_gene: NA
abundance: once
CDR3nt: TGTGCCAGCAGTTTAGCCGGGGAGCTGTTTTTT
CDR3aa: CASSLAGELFF

j_gene: TRBJ2-1
v_gene: TRBV30
d_gene: NA
abundance: NA
CDR3nt: TGTGCCTGGAGTCATGGGGACGACTACAATGAGCAGTTCTTC
CDR3aa: CAWSHGDDYNEQFF

j_gene: TRBJ2-2
v_gene: TRBV5-6
d_gene: NA
abundance: NA
CDR3nt: TGTGCCAGCAGCTCCGGGTTCCGGGAGCTGTTTTTT
CDR3aa: CASSSGFRELFF

j_gene: TRBJ2-7
v_gene: TRBV2
d_gene: NA
abundance: few
CDR3nt: TGTGCCAGCAGTGAAGCAGGACAACCTTACGAGCAGTACTTC
CDR3aa: CASSEAGQPYEQYF

j_gene: TRBJ2-1
v_gene: TRBV19
d_gene: NA
abundance: NA
CDR3nt: TGTGCCAGTAGTGTGACAAACCGGGACTACAATGAGCAGTTCTTC
CDR3aa: CASSVTNRDYNEQFF

j_gene: TRBJ2-7
v_gene: TRBV27
d_gene: TRBD2
abundance: NA
CDR3nt: TGTGCCAGCAGTCCTGGGGGGGTCGGGTACGAGCAGTACTTC
CDR3aa: CASSPGGVGYEQYF

j_gene: TRBJ2-7
v_gene: TRBV27
d_gene: TRBD1
abundance: NA
CDR3nt: TGTGCCAGCAAAAACAGGGGTGCCTCCTACGAGCAGTACTTC
CDR3aa: CASKNRGASYEQYF

j_gene: TRBJ1-1
v_gene: TRBV7-7
d_gene: NA
abundance: NA
CDR3nt: TGTGCCAGCAGCGCCAGGCCGAACACTGAAGCTTTCTTT
CDR3aa: CASSARPNTEAFF

j_gene: TRBJ1-1
v_gene: TRBV28
d_gene: NA
abundance: NA
CDR3nt: TGTGCCATCCTTGAGTCCCTCGGGGGGCTTTTGAGTGAAGCTTTCTTT
CDR3aa: CAILESLGGLLSEAFF

j_gene: TRBJ1-1
v_gene: TRBV4-1
d_gene: NA
abundance: NA
CDR3nt: TGCGCCAGCAGCCAAGGGGTGAACACTGAAGCTTTCTTT
CDR3aa: CASSQGVNTEAFF

j_gene: TRBJ2-1
v_gene: TRBV30
d_gene: NA
abundance: NA
CDR3nt: TGTGCCTGGAGGGAAGACGCATACAATGAGCAGTTCTTC
CDR3aa: CAWREDAYNEQFF

j_gene: TRBJ1-3
v_gene: TRBV7-6
d_gene: TRBD1
abundance: once
CDR3nt: TGTGCCAGCAGCCGAACAGGGGGCTTTGTTGGAAACACCATATATTTT
CDR3aa: CASSRTGGFVGNTIYF

j_gene: TRBJ1-1
v_gene: TRBV9
d_gene: TRBD1
abundance: NA
CDR3nt: TGTGCCAGCAGCTCCGGGACAGGGTGGACTGAAGCTTTCTTT
CDR3aa: CASSSGTGWTEAFF

j_gene: TRBJ2-1
v_gene: TRBV28
d_gene: NA
abundance: NA
CDR3nt: TGTGCCAGCAGTTTAGAAGGGTTAAGGTATTCGGATGAGCAGTTCTTC
CDR3aa: CASSLEGLRYSDEQFF

j_gene: TRBJ1-2
v_gene: TRBV11-2
d_gene: TRBD1
abundance: NA
CDR3nt: TGTGCCAGCAGCCCGACAGGGGTCTACTATGGCTACACCTTC
CDR3aa: CASSPTGVYYGYTF

j_gene: TRBJ1-4
v_gene: TRBV30
d_gene: TRBD1
abundance: NA
CDR3nt: TGTGCCTGGAGTCCGGGACAGGGTAATGAAAAACTGTTTTTT
CDR3aa: CAWSPGQGNEKLFF

j_gene: TRBJ2-7
v_gene: TRBV4-3
d_gene: TRBD1
abundance: NA
CDR3nt: TGCGCCAGCAGCCAGGACCTCTCGGGACAGGGGGGCGAGCAGTACTTC
CDR3aa: CASSQDLSGQGGEQYF

j_gene: TRBJ1-2
v_gene: TRBV18
d_gene: NA
abundance: NA
CDR3nt: TGTGCCAGCTCACCACCCCTGAGACAGGCCAAAACTAACTATGGCTACACCTTC
CDR3aa: CASSPPLRQAKTNYGYTF

j_gene: TRBJ2-7
v_gene: TRBV30
d_gene: TRBD1
abundance: NA
CDR3nt: TGTGCCTGGAGTCCCTCCCCGGGACAGGGGGTCTACGAGCAGTACTTC
CDR3aa: CAWSPSPGQGVYEQYF

j_gene: TRBJ2-1
v_gene: TRBV4-2
d_gene: TRBD2
abundance: few
CDR3nt: TGTGCCAGCAGCCAAGAGGGTCCAGCGGGGGGGCCGAGTGAGCAGTTCTTC
CDR3aa: CASSQEGPAGGPSEQFF

j_gene: TRBJ1-4
v_gene: TRBV13
d_gene: NA
abundance: NA
CDR3nt: TGTGCCAGCAGCTTGAGGGCCGGGGGTGAAAAACTGTTTTTT
CDR3aa: CASSLRAGGEKLFF

j_gene: TRBJ2-4
v_gene: TRBV28
d_gene: NA
abundance: NA
CDR3nt: TGTGCCAGCACCCCCAGGGGGAGGAGAGCCAAAAACATTCAGTACTTC
CDR3aa: CASTPRGRRAKNIQYF

j_gene: TRBJ2-7
v_gene: TRBV28
d_gene: TRBD1
abundance: NA
CDR3nt: TGTGCCAGCAGTAGATTGGACAGGGGGATAACCTACGAGCAGTACTTC
CDR3aa: CASSRLDRGITYEQYF

j_gene: TRBJ1-4
v_gene: TRBV6-5
d_gene: NA
abundance: NA
CDR3nt: TGTGCCACCAAGCCGGACACAACTAATGAAAAACTGTTTTTT
CDR3aa: CATKPDTTNEKLFF

j_gene: TRBJ2-7
v_gene: TRBV7-8
d_gene: NA
abundance: NA
CDR3nt: TGTGCCAGCAGCTTCCAGGGCTACGAGCAGTACTTC
CDR3aa: CASSFQGYEQYF

j_gene: TRBJ1-1
v_gene: TRBV6-5
d_gene: TRBD1
abundance: NA
CDR3nt: TGTGCCAGCAGTTACACAGGGGGGAGGACTGAAGCTTTCTTT
CDR3aa: CASSYTGGRTEAFF

j_gene: TRBJ1-5
v_gene: TRBV15
d_gene: NA
abundance: NA
CDR3nt: TGTGCCACCAGCACTAGGCTGAGCAATCAGCCCCAGCATTTT
CDR3aa: CATSTRLSNQPQHF

j_gene: TRBJ2-7
v_gene: TRBV5-6
d_gene: TRBD1
abundance: NA
CDR3nt: TGTGCCAGCAGCTCCGGGACAGGGTTCCACGAGCAGTACTTC
CDR3aa: CASSSGTGFHEQYF

j_gene: TRBJ2-2
v_gene: TRBV7-9
d_gene: TRBD2
abundance: NA
CDR3nt: TGTGCCAGCAGCCACGACTGGGCTAGCGGAATGAACACCGGGGAGCTGTTTTTT
CDR3aa: CASSHDWASGMNTGELFF

j_gene: TRBJ1-1
v_gene: TRBV28
d_gene: NA
abundance: NA
CDR3nt: TGTGCCAGCACCCCCCTGCGCGTGCGATTGAACACTGAAGCTTTCTTT
CDR3aa: CASTPLRVRLNTEAFF